A single sample gave rise to the 17 T cell receptor beta chains below, sequenced in a study of T-cell memory formation after mild COVID-19. TCRdb reprocessed the 5' RACE reads with MiXCR, giving one entry per CDR3 protein. The repertoire includes 250,000 to 350,000 distinct CDR3 sequences, approximately 16% of them detected once, and 22% sits in the top ten. Sequencing was performed on PBMCs or a T cell subset sorted from them (not recorded which). These receptors all stem from a young man who had mild COVID-19 (a few samples of this study predate the infection). Cell type and time point are not known.

The CDR3, as DNA: TGTGCCACCAGCAGCAGGCGGTACTATGGCTACACCTTC. Translated: CATSSRRYYGYTF. The rearrangement uses TRBV15 and TRBJ1-2, with D unresolved. V dropped 3 bases and J dropped 3 bases, with 8 bases sitting between them. The CDR3 extends over 13 amino acids. CDR1 is LNHNV and CDR2 is YYDKDF in the germline V gene (reference sequence).

The chain combines TRBV25-1 with TRBJ2-5, with D tentatively TRBD1 or TRBD2 (5 bases each). The CDR3 contains 15 residues. Trimming pared 2 bases from V and 1 base from J, leaving 11 bases between. From germline, CDR1 is MGHDK and CDR2 SYGVNS. CDR3 sequence reads: CASSELGASQETQYF. The CDR3 nucleotides read TGTGCCAGCAGTGAACTCGGGGCCTCCCAAGAGACCCAGTACTTC. The variable domain in full, completed from reference TRBV25-1 and TRBJ2-5, reads EADIYQTPRYLVIGTGKKITLECSQTMGHDKMYWYQQDPGMELHLIHYSYGVNSTEKGDLSSESTVSRIRTEHFPLTLESARPSHTSQYLCASSELGASQETQYFGPGTRLLVL.

In this sample, this clonotype turned up a few times. J is TRBJ1-1 and V is TRBV6-2 or TRBV6-3; tentatively, D is TRBD1 (6 bases). CDR1 and CDR2 (germline): MNHEY, SVGEGT. Trimming removed 6 bases at V and 0 bases at J, with 8 bases between. The CDR3 has 13 residues. The CDR3, as DNA: TGTGCCAGCAGAGAGGGGGTGAACACTGAAGCTTTCTTT. Amino acid sequence: CASREGVNTEAFF.

The chain is built from TRBV7-2 and TRBJ2-3, with 8 bases aligning to TRBD1. The CDR3 is 15 amino acids. Trimming at V came to 8 bases and at J to 0 bases, leaving 7 bases not matched to a gene. From germline, CDR1 is SGHTA and CDR2 FQGNSA. DNA for the CDR3: TGTGCCAGCGGGCAGGGGGCCACTAGCACAGATACGCAGTATTTT. Amino acids: CASGQGATSTDTQYF.

This clonotype was detected only a few times. The J gene is TRBJ1-1, the V gene TRBV12-3 or TRBV12-4; no clear D. Deletions cut 7 bases from V and 5 bases from J, with 11 bases between. The CDR3 length is 12 residues. The CDR3 DNA sequence: TGTGCCAGCAACGCATTTCTAACTGAAGCTTTCTTT. Protein: CASNAFLTEAFF.

The chain carries TRBV5-1 and TRBJ2-2, with D perhaps matching TRBD1 (5 bases). Germline V gene sequence: CDR1 SGHRS, CDR2 YFSETQ. This CDR3 is built from 16 residues. V was cut by 2 bases and J by 1 base, with 12 bases left in between. CDR3: CASSFSLQENTGELFF. The CDR3 coding sequence is TGCGCCAGCAGCTTCTCCCTACAGGAGAACACCGGGGAGCTGTTTTTT.

V gene TRBV4-3 combines with J gene TRBJ1-6, with no clear D. Germline V lookup: CDR1 LGHNA, CDR2 YSLEER. This CDR3 spans 16 amino acids. V was shortened by 3 bases and J by 0 bases, with 9 bases between the two germline ends. The CDR3 nucleotides read TGCGCCAGCAGCCATTTCCCTAGCTCCTATAATTCACCCCTCCACTTT. Amino acid sequence: CASSHFPSSYNSPLHF.

V gene TRBV20-1 combines with J gene TRBJ1-5, with 9 bases that match TRBD1. Germline assignment: CDR1 DFQATT and CDR2 SNEGSKA (reference sequence). The CDR3 extends over 15 amino acids. Trimming took 3 bases from V and 3 from J; bases not matched to a gene: 6. The DNA of the CDR3 is TGCAGTGCTAGTCAACGGACAGGGGACAATCAGCCCCAGCATTTT. Amino acid sequence: CSASQRTGDNQPQHF.

This chain connects TRBV4-2 to TRBJ1-1; D uncertain. V was shortened by 4 bases and J by 5 bases, with 14 bases between the two germline ends. Germline V gives CDR1 LGHNA, CDR2 YNFKEQ. The CDR3 is 14 amino acids. The CDR3 sequence: CASSLREGETEAFF. The CDR3 nucleotides read TGTGCCAGCAGCCTGCGGGAGGGAGAGACTGAAGCTTTCTTT.

V and J are TRBV2 and TRBJ2-7; D may be TRBD1 or TRBD2 (5 bases each). V was shortened by 9 bases and J by 1 base, with 10 bases between the two germline ends. The germline V gene encodes CDR1 SNHLY and CDR2 FYNNEI. The CDR3 length is 12 residues. The CDR3, as DNA: TGTGCCAGGGGGACCGGATCCTACGAGCAGTACTTC. Translating gives CARGTGSYEQYF.

This clonotype was seen repeatedly, ten times or more. The rearrangement joins TRBV5-6 to TRBJ1-5, with D maybe TRBD1 (5 bases). V lost 1 base and J 7 bases, leaving 15 bases between the germline ends. Germline CDR1 SGHDT, CDR2 YYEEEE. CDR3 length equals 15 residues. Written as DNA, the CDR3 is TGTGCCAGCAGCTTGTTCGACAGCCGGATACAGCCCCAGCATTTT. The encoded protein is CASSLFDSRIQPQHF.

This clonotype was seen more than once but under ten times. The chain joins TRBV27 to TRBJ1-6; D is possibly TRBD1 (5 bases). The V end was cut by 4 bases, the J end by 9 bases, with 16 bases between. Germline assignment: CDR1 MNHEY and CDR2 SMNVEV (reference sequence). The CDR3 consists of 15 residues. The CDR3 region has the DNA TGTGCCAGCAGTTCGGCAGTTTATGGGGGTTCACCCCTCCACTTT. Translation gives CASSSAVYGGSPLHF.

The chain employs TRBV20-1 and TRBJ2-4, with TRBD2 identical over 11 bases. The CDR3 contains 14 residues. The germline V gene encodes CDR1 DFQATT and CDR2 SNEGSKA (reference sequence). Trimming at V came to 0 bases and at J to 8 bases, leaving 3 bases not matched to a gene. The CDR3 is CSARDLAGGHIQYF. The CDR3 DNA reads as TGCAGTGCTAGAGATCTAGCGGGGGGTCACATTCAGTACTTC.

The chain is built from TRBV25-1 and TRBJ1-1, with D hard to call. V shed 7 bases and J shed 6 bases, with 21 bases lying between them. Germline V CDR1 and CDR2: MGHDK, SYGVNS. The length of the CDR3 is 15 residues. CDR3 protein: CASKGSGPIAAEAFF. The CDR3 DNA reads TGTGCCAGCAAGGGATCCGGACCCATTGCCGCTGAAGCTTTCTTT. Together with reference TRBV25-1 and TRBJ1-1, the CDR3 gives the full variable domain: EADIYQTPRYLVIGTGKKITLECSQTMGHDKMYWYQQDPGMELHLIHYSYGVNSTEKGDLSSESTVSRIRTEHFPLTLESARPSHTSQYLCASKGSGPIAAEAFFGQGTRLTVV.

This clonotype has only a few counts. The V gene is TRBV6-1, the J gene TRBJ1-1; D unclear. V lost 5 bases to trimming and J lost 4 bases, with 11 bases between them. Germline CDR1 reads MNHNS; CDR2 reads SASEGT. This CDR3 contains 13 residues. The DNA for the CDR3 is TGTGCCAGCAGTCCCCAAGGTGCCACTGAAGCTTTCTTT. Translation gives CASSPQGATEAFF.

About this clonotype: One base away lies a much larger clone, so this may be a sequencing read error. V gene TRBV10-2 combines with J gene TRBJ2-2; the D is unclear. Germline CDR1 is WSHSY and CDR2 is SAAADI. CDR3 length: 13 amino acids. Trimming removed 3 bases at V and 8 bases at J, with 10 bases between. CDR3 sequence: CASSEDRVGELFF. The CDR3 bases are TGCGCCAGCAGTGAAGATCGGGTGGGGGAGCTGTTTTTT.

The chain has TRBV6-6 and TRBJ2-4; D gene ambiguous. Trimming shortened V by 2 bases and J by 0 bases, and 11 bases separated the two germline ends. Germline V gene lookup returns CDR1 MNHNY and CDR2 SVGAGI (reference sequence). The CDR3 contains 16 residues. The CDR3 region has the DNA TGTGCCAGCAGTTACGAAGGCATACTAGCCAAAAACATTCAGTACTTC. It translates to CASSYEGILAKNIQYF.